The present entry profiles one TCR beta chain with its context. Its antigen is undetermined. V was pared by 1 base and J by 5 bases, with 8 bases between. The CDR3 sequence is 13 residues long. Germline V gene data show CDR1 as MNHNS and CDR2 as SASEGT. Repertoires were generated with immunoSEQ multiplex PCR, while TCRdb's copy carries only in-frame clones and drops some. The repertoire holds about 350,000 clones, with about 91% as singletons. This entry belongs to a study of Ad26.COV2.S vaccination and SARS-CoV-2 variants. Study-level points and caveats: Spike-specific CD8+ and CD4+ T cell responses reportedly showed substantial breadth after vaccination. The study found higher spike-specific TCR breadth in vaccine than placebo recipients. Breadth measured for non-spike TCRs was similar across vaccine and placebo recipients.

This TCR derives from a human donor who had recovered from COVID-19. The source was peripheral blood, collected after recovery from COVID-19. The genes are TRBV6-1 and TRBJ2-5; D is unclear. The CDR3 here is CASSEGRRETQYF. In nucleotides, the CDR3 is TGTGCCAGCAGTGAAGGGCGGCGGGAGACCCAGTACTTC.